This T cell receptor (beta chain) was identified in a study of T cell clusters in autoimmune cytopenias. Study results and caveats: Clustering suggested that physiological T cell clusters were missing in primary autoimmune cytopenia patients.

TRB rearrangements were amplified by touch-down multiplex PCR with mixed TRB-A/B primers. TCRdb re-called the multiplex PCR reads; one entry per CDR3 protein, DNA not given. The sample totals under 7,500 distinct CDR3 sequences. Germline V lookup: CDR1 ENHRY, CDR2 SYGVKD. CDR3 length: 15 amino acids. Comment on this clonotype: Its antigen is undetermined.

Some 34,000 genome equivalents of blood DNA were amplified for TRB. V is TRBV10-3 and J is TRBJ1-5; with no DNA, the TCRdb D assignment of TRBD1 cannot be verified. The receptor's source is a human donor with an autoimmune cytopenia or autoimmune hepatitis (not recorded which). Sequenced input: peripheral blood. Here the CDR3 reads CAISDPGILNQPQHF.